This record looks at one T cell receptor (beta chain) sequence and its context. The entry originates in a study of blood T cell repertoires in COVID-19. Across the study: Whether acute or convalescent, the COVID-19 samples came from the United States, Italy and Spain. From T cells, B-cell-depleted T cells, or PBMCs came the material, which was cDNA or gDNA.

Trimming removed 4 bases at V and 4 bases at J, with 11 bases between. Germline V CDR1 and CDR2: SGHRS, YFSETQ. CDR3 length equals 14 residues. Original handling: For nucleated cells, counts were estimated from reference gene primer amplification. Libraries were prepared by immunoSEQ multiplex PCR; TCRdb keeps only in-frame clonotypes and omits some of them. V, J and clone size are taken as reported in that table, and D and trimming were inferred from the DNA itself. The table has roughly 290,000 clones, more than 75% seen once. The origin of this receptor is a woman in her twenties or thirties who had recovered from COVID-19. The rearrangement joins TRBV5-1 to TRBJ2-2; TRBD1 might be the D (5 bases). Sequenced input: peripheral blood. CDR3 residues: CASSRGPSTGELFF. For the CDR3, the DNA is TGCGCCAGCAGCAGGGGCCCTTCCACCGGGGAGCTGTTTTTT.